These T cell receptor beta chains were read from a single sample in a study of Graves' ophthalmopathy and Graves' hyperthyroidism. One entry per CDR3 protein, called by TCRdb with MiXCR from the multiplex PCR reads. The data contain 400,000 to 450,000 distinct CDR3 sequences, roughly 21% of them singletons. Sequencing was carried out using peripheral blood. The source of these receptors is a woman aged 18 to 35 with stable Graves' hyperthyroidism. Both conserved end residues are part of each CDR3. D genes are given only for firm matches.

J | V | D | CDR3
TRBJ1-2 | TRBV9 | NA | CASSPGQRANYGYTF
TRBJ1-2 | TRBV7-8 | TRBD1 | CASSLGQGAARKLYGYTF
TRBJ2-7 | TRBV6-5 | TRBD2 | CASSLLAKDYEQYF
TRBJ1-1 | TRBV5-1 | TRBD1 | CASSPRTGQNTEAFF
TRBJ1-2 | TRBV12-5 | NA | CASGLPGDDRYTF
TRBJ2-7 | TRBV28 | NA | CASSSAVSYEQYF
TRBJ1-2 | TRBV12-3/TRBV12-4 | NA | CASSLLGQSYGYTF
TRBJ2-5 | TRBV6-5 | NA | CASKGGLKETQYF
TRBJ1-2 | TRBV28 | NA | CASRTGVYGYTF
TRBJ1-1 | TRBV15 | TRBD1 | CATSRRDRRPEAFF
TRBJ2-4 | TRBV10-1 | TRBD1 | CASSIDRGQDIQYF
TRBJ1-2 | TRBV12-5 | NA | CASGLADTNYGYTF
TRBJ2-5 | TRBV20-1 | NA | CSATTDPTETQYF
TRBJ2-6 | TRBV19 | TRBD1 | CASSILGTGASGANVLTF
TRBJ2-5 | TRBV6-1 | TRBD2 | CASSVGTSGQETQYF
TRBJ1-2 | TRBV27 | NA | CASSRTGSPQSHGYTF
TRBJ2-5 | TRBV7-2 | TRBD2 | CASRSGGLQETQYF
TRBJ1-2 | TRBV3-1 | TRBD1 | CASSQATGTGIGYTF
TRBJ2-2 | TRBV9 | NA | CASSVGGGVKNGELFF
TRBJ1-2 | TRBV28 | NA | CASSPGHLLGYGYTF
TRBJ2-7 | TRBV6-1 | TRBD1 | CASSTTGAEQYF
TRBJ2-7 | TRBV4-1 | NA | CASSQVYGGTGYEQYF
TRBJ1-5 | TRBV10-3 | NA | CATSSVRQPQHF
TRBJ2-6 | TRBV15 | NA | CATSRDLGRANVLTF
TRBJ1-2 | TRBV29-1 | NA | CSVDPTRVGTEGYTF
TRBJ2-5 | TRBV7-8 | NA | CASSLRRVDRETQYF
TRBJ1-5 | TRBV9 | NA | CASSLGWGSNQPQHF
TRBJ2-5 | TRBV2 | NA | CASSGLRVETQYF
TRBJ2-7 | TRBV6-1 | NA | CASSVDGTYEQYF
TRBJ1-1 | TRBV7-9 | TRBD1 | CASSIAGGLTEAFF
TRBJ2-7 | TRBV6-5 | TRBD1 | CASSQDRVGKDEQYF
TRBJ1-1 | TRBV7-9 | NA | CASSSDGYTEAFF
TRBJ1-1 | TRBV18 | NA | CASSPPFSLNTEAFF
TRBJ1-5 | TRBV4-2 | NA | CASRDTGSGQPQHF
TRBJ2-7 | TRBV14 | NA | CASSQETGTYEQYF
TRBJ2-5 | TRBV5-1 | NA | CASLRDSDQETQYF
TRBJ2-7 | TRBV5-5 | NA | CASSLAPQGTAYEQYF
TRBJ2-5 | TRBV20-1 | TRBD1 | CSARDLLGQGQETQYF
TRBJ2-5 | TRBV27 | NA | CASSLSATEETQYF
TRBJ2-5 | TRBV10-3 | NA | CASREDREETQYF
TRBJ2-7 | TRBV9 | NA | CASSVDQAPSYEQYF
TRBJ1-6 | TRBV12-3/TRBV12-4 | NA | CASSAVGGYNSPLHF
TRBJ2-7 | TRBV20-1 | TRBD1 | CSARGDRDYEQYF